These 21 T cell receptor beta chains came from one sample sequenced in a study of vaccination and CD4 T cells after COVID-19 (dated by TCRdb to the early 2020s). What this sample's time point label stands for: late sampling 161 to 241 days after vaccination in a few convalescent patients. Library creation used PCR. Sequencing relied on an Illumina iSeq 100. TCRdb's own reprocessing of the public reads used fastp at Q25 and MiXCR and kept productive beta chains. CDR3 protein duplicates are merged, each entry listing the most common genes and DNA. In this sample the table shows tens of thousands of distinct CDR3 sequences, approximately 49% of which occur a single time. The ten largest account for less than 6% of the sample. The source material was CD4+ T cells from blood, sampled about 7 months after SARS-CoV-2 vaccination. These receptors all stem from a human donor who had recovered from COVID-19.

This clonotype was found a few times. V gene TRBV10-3 combines with J gene TRBJ2-5; TRBD2 matches 15 bases. The CDR3 has 15 residues. The V and J ends lost 6 bases and 5 bases, in that order; junction bases with no gene match: 4. Germline CDR1 ENHRY, CDR2 SYGVKD. CDR3 region: CAISDGLAGGETQYF. CDR3 nucleotide sequence: TGTGCCATCAGCGACGGACTAGCGGGAGGGGAGACCCAGTACTTC.

The chain couples TRBV20-1 to TRBJ2-7, with unresolved D. This CDR3 region has 9 residues. Germline V gene lookup returns CDR1 DFQATT and CDR2 SNEGSKA (reference sequence). The V and J ends lost 6 bases and 4 bases respectively, with 4 bases between them. CDR3 DNA: TGCAGTGCGTTATACGAGCAGTACTTC. This sequence encodes CSALYEQYF.

The CDR3 is CASSRNSFSGNTIYF. Written as DNA, the CDR3 is TGTGCCAGCAGCAGGAACAGCTTCTCTGGAAACACCATATATTTT. This chain uses TRBV7-9 with TRBJ1-3, with D hard to call. The germline V gene encodes CDR1 SEHNR and CDR2 FQNEAQ (reference sequence). Trimming cost V 5 bases and J 0 bases, with 11 bases left between them. This CDR3 region has 15 residues.

The rearrangement joins TRBV21-1 to TRBJ1-1; the table's D call TRBD1 went unverified against the DNA. TRBV21-1 is recorded as a pseudogene. This CDR3 contains 15 residues. Here the CDR3 reads CASSRRQNINTEAFF. The CDR3 DNA sequence: TGTGCCAGCAGCAGACGACAGAATATCAACACTGAAGCTTTCTTT.

This chain joins TRBV7-3 and TRBJ2-7, with D possibly matching TRBD2 (6 bases). The CDR3 is 15 amino acids. V gave up 5 bases and J gave up 3 bases, with 17 bases separating them. CDR1 is SGHTA, CDR2 FQGTGA, per germline. The CDR3 protein is CASSKGGPESYEQYF. CDR3 DNA: TGTGCCAGCAGCAAGGGAGGTCCAGAGAGCTACGAGCAGTACTTC.

DNA for the CDR3: TGCAGTGCTAGAGACCCAGGGGTAAACATTCAGTACTTC. As protein: CSARDPGVNIQYF. V gene TRBV20-1 combines with J gene TRBJ2-4; a weak D match, TRBD1 (6 bases). The CDR3 extends over 13 amino acids. Germline CDR1 reads DFQATT; CDR2 reads SNEGSKA (reference sequence). Trimming stripped 0 bases from V and 6 bases from J, with 9 bases between.

The chain has TRBV19 and TRBJ1-2; no clear D. The V gene's germline CDR1 is LNHDA and CDR2 SQIVND (reference sequence). V dropped 8 bases and J dropped 0 bases, with 10 bases sitting between them. This CDR3 is built from 13 residues. The CDR3 DNA sequence: TGTGCCAGTGCTCACGGCACTAACTATGGCTACACCTTC. This gives the protein CASAHGTNYGYTF.

The chain links TRBV6-4 to TRBJ1-5, with D hard to call. Germline CDR1 and CDR2: MRHNA and SNTAGT. V lost 2 bases and J 7 bases, leaving 15 bases between the germline ends. This CDR3 contains 15 residues. The CDR3 is CASSDPGIGGQPQHF. The CDR3 bases are TGTGCCAGCAGTGACCCTGGGATCGGCGGCCAGCCCCAGCATTTT.

The gene calls are TRBV28 and TRBJ2-7; 10 nucleotides line up with TRBD2. This CDR3 is 12 amino acids long. Per germline, CDR1 MDHEN and CDR2 SYDVKM. Trimming removed 5 bases from V and 5 bases from J; junction bases left unmatched: 0. DNA of the CDR3: TGTGCCAGCAGTCTAGCGGGAGACGAGCAGTACTTC. This sequence encodes CASSLAGDEQYF.

CDR3 sequence (DNA): TGTGCCATCAGTCCCAGGGAGGCGGGTGAAGCTTTCTTT. Encoded protein: CAISPREAGEAFF. The chain links TRBV10-3 to TRBJ1-1; D is perhaps TRBD1 (5 bases). V lost 5 bases, J lost 7 bases, and 14 bases lay in between. CDR1 is ENHRY and CDR2 is SYGVKD in the germline V gene. This CDR3 contains 13 residues.

The chain links TRBV7-9 to TRBJ2-2; no clear D. Deletions cut 1 base from V and 6 bases from J, with 6 bases between. Germline values: CDR1 SEHNR, CDR2 FQNEAQ (reference sequence). The length of the CDR3 is 13 residues. The CDR3 spells CASSLVGSGELFF. As DNA, the CDR3 is TGTGCCAGCAGCTTAGTGGGGTCCGGGGAGCTGTTTTTT. The variable domain in full, completed from reference TRBV7-9 and TRBJ2-2, reads DTGVSQNPRHKITKRGQNVTFRCDPISEHNRLYWYRQTLGQGPEFLTYFQNEAQLEKSRLLSDRFSAERPKGSFSTLEIQRTEQGDSAMYLCASSLVGSGELFFGEGSRLTVL.

This rearrangement joins TRBV18 to TRBJ2-7; maybe TRBD1 (5 bases). Germline lookup yields CDR1 KGHSH and CDR2 LQKENI. The CDR3 runs 13 residues. The V end was cut by 2 bases, the J end by 3 bases, with 8 bases between. Here the CDR3 reads CASSPGARYEQYF. The CDR3 nucleotides are TGTGCCAGCTCACCAGGGGCACGCTACGAGCAGTACTTC.

This clonotype showed up just a few times. The J gene is TRBJ2-7, the V gene TRBV7-9; 9 bases are shared with TRBD1. The V segment lost 7 bases and the J segment 7 bases; nucleotides outside the gene matches: 8. Germline V gene data show CDR1 as SEHNR and CDR2 as FQNEAQ (reference sequence). The length of the CDR3 is 13 residues. CDR3 DNA sequence: TGTGCCAGCAACCCCGGGACAGGGCGTGAGCAGTACTTC. Protein sequence: CASNPGTGREQYF.

The chain joins TRBV6-2 or TRBV6-3 to TRBJ2-1; 9 bases match TRBD2. Unmatched junction bases numbered 9, after V lost 3 bases and J lost 3 bases. Germline CDR1 and CDR2: MNHEY and SVGEGT. The CDR3 spans 17 residues. The CDR3 protein is CASSYSPPSGIYNEQFF. The DNA for the CDR3 is TGTGCCAGCAGTTATAGTCCTCCTAGCGGGATCTACAATGAGCAGTTCTTC.

This chain uses TRBV18 with TRBJ2-5; 8 positions agree with TRBD2. The junction had 12 bases not matched to a gene; V was cut back by 6 bases and J by 9 bases. Germline V gene data show CDR1 as KGHSH and CDR2 as LQKENI. This CDR3 is built from 14 residues. The CDR3 reads CASSVTSGAMSQYF. The CDR3 region has the DNA TGTGCCAGCTCCGTCACTAGCGGCGCCATGTCCCAGTACTTC.

The chain couples TRBV20-1 to TRBJ2-1; perhaps TRBD2 as D (6 bases). CDR3 length: 17 amino acids. The V gene lost 0 bases and the J gene lost 0 bases, with 15 bases spanning the gap. Germline CDR1 is DFQATT and CDR2 is SNEGSKA (reference sequence). This chain's CDR3 is CSAREEGAPSSYNEQFF. CDR3 bases: TGCAGTGCTAGAGAGGAGGGAGCGCCAAGCTCCTACAATGAGCAGTTCTTC.

A few counts support this clonotype. The gene calls are TRBV4-1 and TRBJ2-5, with a possible D match to TRBD2 (6 bases). V lost 1 base and J 0 bases, leaving 12 bases between the germline ends. The length of the CDR3 is 16 residues. Germline V lookup: CDR1 MGHRA, CDR2 YSYEKL. In nucleotides, the CDR3 is TGCGCCAGCAGCCAAGGGAGGCGGGACTACCAAGAGACCCAGTACTTC. Encoded protein: CASSQGRRDYQETQYF.

This clonotype was counted a few times. The chain carries TRBV7-2 and TRBJ2-3; 8 bases align to TRBD2. The germline V gene encodes CDR1 SGHTA and CDR2 FQGNSA. V was clipped by 4 bases and J by 1 base; unmatched bases: 10. This CDR3 region has 17 residues. The CDR3 DNA sequence: TGTGCCAGCAGCTCACTTGGCGGGAGGAGGGGCACAGATACGCAGTATTTT. This sequence encodes CASSSLGGRRGTDTQYF.

The V and J genes are TRBV28 and TRBJ2-3; D not certain. The CDR3 covers 15 residues. Germline CDR1 is MDHEN and CDR2 is SYDVKM. Trimming stripped 5 bases from V and 4 bases from J, with 16 bases between. CDR3: CASSPFLGRPDTQYF. The DNA for the CDR3 is TGTGCCAGCAGTCCATTTTTAGGACGGCCAGATACGCAGTATTTT. Full variable domain (remainder filled in from reference TRBV28 and TRBJ2-3): DVKVTQSSRYLVKRTGEKVFLECVQDMDHENMFWYRQDPGLGLRLIYFSYDVKMKEKGDIPEGYSVSREKKERFSLILESASTNQTSMYLCASSPFLGRPDTQYFGPGTRLTVL.

This clonotype was seen once. The chain is built from TRBV27 and TRBJ2-2, with D hard to call. In germline, CDR1 is MNHEY, CDR2 SMNVEV (reference sequence). Deletions cut 5 bases from V and 5 bases from J, with 9 bases between. CDR3 size: 13 residues. CDR3 sequence reads: CASSPLLTGELFF. The CDR3 region has the DNA TGTGCCAGCAGTCCCCTTTTAACCGGGGAGCTGTTTTTT.

This chain uses TRBV7-8 with TRBJ1-2; a possible D gene is TRBD1 (5 bases). This CDR3 contains 17 residues. Germline V CDR1 and CDR2: SGHVS, FQNEAQ. Trimming removed 0 bases from V and 2 bases from J, with 16 bases in between. CDR3 amino acids: CASSLAYLRGANYGYTF. CDR3 DNA sequence: TGTGCCAGCAGCTTAGCCTACTTACGGGGCGCGAACTATGGCTACACCTTC.